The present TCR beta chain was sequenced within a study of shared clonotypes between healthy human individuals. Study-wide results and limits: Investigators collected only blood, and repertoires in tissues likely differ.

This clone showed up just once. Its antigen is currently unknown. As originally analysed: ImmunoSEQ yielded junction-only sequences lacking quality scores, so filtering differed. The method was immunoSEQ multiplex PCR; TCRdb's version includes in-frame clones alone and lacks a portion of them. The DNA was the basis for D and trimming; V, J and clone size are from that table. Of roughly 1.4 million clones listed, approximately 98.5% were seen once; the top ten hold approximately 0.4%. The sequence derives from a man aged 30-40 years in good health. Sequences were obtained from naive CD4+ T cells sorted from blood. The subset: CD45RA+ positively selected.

The CDR3 DNA reads as TGCGCCAGCAGCTTGGTGGTAGCTAGCACAGATACGCAGTATTTT. Translating it yields CASSLVVASTDTQYF. The chain uses TRBV5-1 and TRBJ2-3; D is unclear. The CDR3 has 15 residues. With 0 bases removed from V and 0 bases from J, the gap between germline ends came to 8 bases. CDR1 and CDR2 (germline): SGHRS, YFSETQ.